This T cell receptor (beta chain) emerged from a study of T cell changes during pregnancy in multiple sclerosis. There are 13 residues in the CDR3. CDR1 is MRHNA and CDR2 is SNTAGT in the germline V gene. The trim removed 8 bases at V and 6 bases at J, leaving 9 bases unmatched. Here immunoSEQ multiplex PCR was the method, and the copy in TCRdb shows in-frame clones only, minus some. This table holds roughly 15,000 clones, 84% found once. The V gene is TRBV6-4, the J gene TRBJ1-1; 7 bases match TRBD1. This clonotype was obtained from a female donor in good health, enrolled as a control in a pregnancy study. Sample: CD8+ T cells from peripheral blood mononuclear cells, taken in the third trimester of pregnancy. The CDR3 bases are TGTGCCAGCGCACGGGACAGCCTCGCTGAAGCTTTCTTT. Its translation: CASARDSLAEAFF.